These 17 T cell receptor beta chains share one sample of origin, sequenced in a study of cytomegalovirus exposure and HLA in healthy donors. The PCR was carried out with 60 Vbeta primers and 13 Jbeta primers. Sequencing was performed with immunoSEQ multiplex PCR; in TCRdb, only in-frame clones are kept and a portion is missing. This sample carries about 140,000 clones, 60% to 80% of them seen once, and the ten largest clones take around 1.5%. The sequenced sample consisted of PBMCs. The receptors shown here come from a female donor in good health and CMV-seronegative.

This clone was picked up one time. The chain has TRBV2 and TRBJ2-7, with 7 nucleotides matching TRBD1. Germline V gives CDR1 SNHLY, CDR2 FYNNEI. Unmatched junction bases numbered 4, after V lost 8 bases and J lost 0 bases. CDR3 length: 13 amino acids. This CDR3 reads CASLRDSSYEQYF. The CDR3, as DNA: TGTGCCAGCCTAAGGGACAGCTCCTACGAGCAGTACTTC.

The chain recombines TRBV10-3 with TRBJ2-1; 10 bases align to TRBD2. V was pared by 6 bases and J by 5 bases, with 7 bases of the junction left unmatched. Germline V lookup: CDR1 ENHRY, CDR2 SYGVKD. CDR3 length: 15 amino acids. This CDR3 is CAIRITSGVDNEQFF. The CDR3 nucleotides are TGTGCCATCAGGATAACTAGCGGGGTGGACAATGAGCAGTTCTTC.

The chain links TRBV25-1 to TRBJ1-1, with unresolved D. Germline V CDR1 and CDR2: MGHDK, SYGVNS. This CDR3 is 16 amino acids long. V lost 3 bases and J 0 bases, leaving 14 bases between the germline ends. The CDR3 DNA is TGTGCCAGCAGTGAGTCTGGCAGGCCACTGAACACTGAAGCTTTCTTT. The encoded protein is CASSESGRPLNTEAFF.

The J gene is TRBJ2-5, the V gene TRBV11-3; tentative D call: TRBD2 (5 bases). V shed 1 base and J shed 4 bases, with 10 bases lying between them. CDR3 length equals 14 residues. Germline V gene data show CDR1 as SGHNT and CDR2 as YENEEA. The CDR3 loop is CASSLVRVSETQYF. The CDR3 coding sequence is TGTGCCAGCAGCTTAGTGCGGGTATCAGAGACCCAGTACTTC.

The CDR3 region has the DNA TGTGCCAGCAGCTTGGCAGGGGATCCTGGCTACACCTTC. Protein sequence: CASSLAGDPGYTF. The V and J genes are TRBV5-4 and TRBJ1-2; D might be TRBD1 (6 bases). Deletions cut 0 bases from V and 7 bases from J, with 10 bases between. The V gene's germline CDR1 is SGHNT and CDR2 YYREEE (reference sequence). The CDR3 extends over 13 amino acids.

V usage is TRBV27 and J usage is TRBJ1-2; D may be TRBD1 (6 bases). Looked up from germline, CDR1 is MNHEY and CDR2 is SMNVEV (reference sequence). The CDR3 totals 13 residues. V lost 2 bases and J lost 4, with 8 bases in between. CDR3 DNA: TGTGCCAGCAGTTTACTACAGGGCTATGGCTACACCTTC. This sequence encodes CASSLLQGYGYTF.

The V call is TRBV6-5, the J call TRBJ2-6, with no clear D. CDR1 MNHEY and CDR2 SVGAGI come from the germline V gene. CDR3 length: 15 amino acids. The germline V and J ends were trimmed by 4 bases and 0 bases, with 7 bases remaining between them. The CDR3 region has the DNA TGTGCCAGCAGTTTTCAGATCTCTGGGGCCAACGTCCTGACTTTC. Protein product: CASSFQISGANVLTF.

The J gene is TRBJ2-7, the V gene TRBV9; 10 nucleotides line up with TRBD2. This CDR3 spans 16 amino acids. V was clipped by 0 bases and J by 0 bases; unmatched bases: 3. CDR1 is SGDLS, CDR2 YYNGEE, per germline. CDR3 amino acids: CASSVGASGSSYEQYF. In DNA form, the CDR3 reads TGTGCCAGCAGCGTAGGCGCTAGCGGGAGCTCCTACGAGCAGTACTTC.

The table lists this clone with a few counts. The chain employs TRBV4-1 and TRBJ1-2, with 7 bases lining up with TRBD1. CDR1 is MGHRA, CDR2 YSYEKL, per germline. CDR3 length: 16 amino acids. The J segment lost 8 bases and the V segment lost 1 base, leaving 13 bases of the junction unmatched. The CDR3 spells CASSQGGQATPIGYTF. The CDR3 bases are TGCGCCAGCAGCCAAGGAGGACAGGCGACTCCTATAGGCTACACCTTC.

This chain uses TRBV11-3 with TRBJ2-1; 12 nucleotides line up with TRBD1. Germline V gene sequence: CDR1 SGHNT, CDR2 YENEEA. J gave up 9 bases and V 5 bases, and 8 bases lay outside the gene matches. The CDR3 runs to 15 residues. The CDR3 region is CASSIGTGGHFEQFF. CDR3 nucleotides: TGTGCCAGCAGCATCGGGACAGGGGGCCATTTTGAGCAGTTCTTC.

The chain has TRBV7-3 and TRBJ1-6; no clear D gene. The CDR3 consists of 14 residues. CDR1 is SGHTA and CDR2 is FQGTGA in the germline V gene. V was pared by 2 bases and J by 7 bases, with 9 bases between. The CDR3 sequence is CASSLGARNSPLHF. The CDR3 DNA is TGTGCCAGCAGCTTAGGAGCCAGAAATTCACCCCTCCACTTT.

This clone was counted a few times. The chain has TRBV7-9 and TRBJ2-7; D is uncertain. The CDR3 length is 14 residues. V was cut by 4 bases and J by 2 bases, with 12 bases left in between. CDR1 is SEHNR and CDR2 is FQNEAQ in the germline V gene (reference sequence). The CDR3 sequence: CASSSRRPTYEQYF. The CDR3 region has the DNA TGTGCCAGCAGCTCCAGGCGCCCCACCTACGAGCAGTACTTC.

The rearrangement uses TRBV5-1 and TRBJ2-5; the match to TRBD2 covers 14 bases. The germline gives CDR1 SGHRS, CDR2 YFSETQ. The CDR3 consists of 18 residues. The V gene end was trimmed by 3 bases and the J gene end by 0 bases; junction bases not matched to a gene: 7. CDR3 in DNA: TGCGCCAGCAGCTCCCTGGGACTAGCGGGAGCCCACCAAGAGACCCAGTACTTC. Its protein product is CASSSLGLAGAHQETQYF.

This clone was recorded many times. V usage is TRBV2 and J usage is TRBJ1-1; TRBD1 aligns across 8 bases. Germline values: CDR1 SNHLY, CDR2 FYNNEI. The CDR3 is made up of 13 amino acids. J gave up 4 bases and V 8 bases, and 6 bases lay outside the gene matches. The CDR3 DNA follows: TGTGCCAGCGATGGACAGGGTGGCACTGAAGCTTTCTTT. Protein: CASDGQGGTEAFF.

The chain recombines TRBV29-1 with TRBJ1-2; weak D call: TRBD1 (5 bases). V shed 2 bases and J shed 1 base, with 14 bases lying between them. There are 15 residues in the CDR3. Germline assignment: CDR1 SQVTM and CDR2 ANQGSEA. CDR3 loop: CSVEIRTKLNYGYTF. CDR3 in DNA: TGCAGCGTTGAAATTCGGACAAAGCTTAACTATGGCTACACCTTC. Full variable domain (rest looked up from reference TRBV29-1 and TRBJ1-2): SAVISQKPSRDICQRGTSLTIQCQVDSQVTMMFWYRQQPGQSLTLIATANQGSEATYESGFVIDKFPISRPNLTFSTLTVSNMSPEDSSIYLCSVEIRTKLNYGYTFGSGTRLTVV.

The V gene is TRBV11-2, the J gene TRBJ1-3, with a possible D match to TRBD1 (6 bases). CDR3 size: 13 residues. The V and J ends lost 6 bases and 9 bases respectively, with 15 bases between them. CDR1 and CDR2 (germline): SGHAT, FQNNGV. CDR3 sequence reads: CASRETGTTTIYF. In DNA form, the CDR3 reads TGTGCCAGCAGGGAGACAGGAACAACCACCATATATTTT.

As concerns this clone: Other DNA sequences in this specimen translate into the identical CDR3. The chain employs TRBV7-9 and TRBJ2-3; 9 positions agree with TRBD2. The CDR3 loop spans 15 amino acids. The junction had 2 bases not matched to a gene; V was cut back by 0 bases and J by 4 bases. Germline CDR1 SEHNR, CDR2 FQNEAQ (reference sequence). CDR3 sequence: CASSLAVAGADTQYF. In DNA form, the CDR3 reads TGTGCCAGCAGCTTAGCGGTAGCGGGAGCAGATACGCAGTATTTT.